The source of this TCR beta chain is a study of T-cell memory formation after mild COVID-19. Overall study: Largely, TCR clusters stayed within a single donor.

Amplification by 5'RACE using constant-segment primers produced TCR alpha and TCR beta cDNA libraries that carried sample barcodes and UMIs. TCRdb used MiXCR to reprocess the 5' RACE reads, holding one entry per CDR3 protein. The data hold 350,000 to 550,000 distinct CDR3 sequences, with more than 15% observed a single time. Study conclusions and caveats: Certain responding clones were present in pre-infection memory, suggesting participation of cross-reactive memory.

Germline values: CDR1 MNHNY, CDR2 SVGAGI (reference sequence). The CDR3 has 14 residues. The V gene end was trimmed by 6 bases and the J gene end by 3 bases; junction bases not matched to a gene: 4. On this clonotype: Its antigen is as yet unknown.

This receptor was identified in a man aged 18-30 years who had mild COVID-19 (a few samples of this study predate the infection). Cell type and time point are not known. The chain joins TRBV6-6 to TRBJ1-5, with 8 bases that match TRBD1. Sequencing was performed on PBMCs or a T cell subset sorted from them (not recorded which). The CDR3 bases are TGTGCCAGCAGCCGGGACAGGTACAATCAGCCCCAGCATTTT. Its translation: CASSRDRYNQPQHF.